This T cell receptor (beta chain) is drawn from a study of identical twins. Per germline, CDR1 LGHDT and CDR2 YNNKEL (reference sequence). Losses at the gene ends were 4 bases for V and 0 bases for J; bases not matched to a gene: 5. This CDR3 has 15 amino acids. TCRdb processed the 5' RACE reads anew with MiXCR; each CDR3 protein has one entry. The top ten hold nearly 0.45% of the sample, which has 450,000 to 650,000 distinct CDR3 sequences, around 15% seen once. These data are also associated with another study on yellow fever vaccine responses in identical twins.

This TCR was recovered from a woman aged 18-35 years in good health. V gene TRBV3-1 combines with J gene TRBJ2-7, with 8 bases fitting TRBD1. The sample taken for sequencing was CD4+ T cells sorted from blood. The CDR3: CASSRWTGHSYEQYF. CDR3 DNA sequence: TGTGCCAGCAGCCGGTGGACAGGGCACTCCTACGAGCAGTACTTC.